Listed below are T cell receptor beta chains from one sample, sequenced in a study of T cell responses to AZD1222 COVID-19 vaccine. The assay was immunoSEQ multiplex PCR, and TCRdb's table has in-frame clones only and misses some. The repertoire holds 150,000 to 200,000 clones, roughly 93% seen once, with approximately 4% in the top ten. Material: peripheral blood, obtained on day 0 of AZD1222 vaccination. These receptors were collected from an adult in good health. The CDR3 runs from the conserved cysteine through the conserved F or W. D genes are given only for firm matches. Size is omitted from some rows. Given values are once, few, many or a class for expanded clones.

D gene: NA
clone size: NA
J gene: TRBJ1-2
V gene: TRBV6-1
CDR3 protein: CASSEVRQAHYGYTF
CDR3 DNA: TGTGCCAGCAGTGAAGTAAGACAGGCCCACTATGGCTACACCTTC

D gene: NA
clone size: NA
J gene: TRBJ2-7
V gene: TRBV19
CDR3 protein: CASSIVGSYEQYF
CDR3 DNA: TGTGCCAGTAGTATTGTAGGGTCCTACGAGCAGTACTTC

D gene: NA
clone size: NA
J gene: TRBJ1-6
V gene: TRBV6-4
CDR3 protein: CASSEDQWGPLHF
CDR3 DNA: TGTGCCAGCAGTGAAGACCAATGGGGGCCCCTCCACTTT

D gene: TRBD1
clone size: NA
J gene: TRBJ1-3
V gene: TRBV10-2
CDR3 protein: CASSVRTGASGNTIYF
CDR3 DNA: TGCGCCAGCAGTGTGAGGACAGGCGCCTCTGGAAACACCATATATTTT

D gene: NA
clone size: NA
J gene: TRBJ1-2
V gene: TRBV27
CDR3 protein: CASSSRDFNGYTF
CDR3 DNA: TGTGCCAGCAGTTCCCGGGACTTTAATGGCTACACCTTC

D gene: NA
clone size: NA
J gene: TRBJ2-7
V gene: TRBV10-2
CDR3 protein: CASSEPIGLSYEQYF
CDR3 DNA: TGCGCCAGCAGTGAGCCTATAGGACTTAGCTACGAGCAGTACTTC

D gene: NA
clone size: NA
J gene: TRBJ1-2
V gene: TRBV3-1/TRBV3-2
CDR3 protein: CASSQEGGGYTF
CDR3 DNA: TGTGCCAGCAGCCAAGAAGGCGGGGGCTACACCTTC

D gene: NA
clone size: NA
J gene: TRBJ2-7
V gene: TRBV3-1/TRBV3-2
CDR3 protein: CASSQGTGTYEQYF
CDR3 DNA: TGTGCCAGCAGCCAAGGAACAGGTACCTACGAGCAGTACTTC

D gene: TRBD1
clone size: NA
J gene: TRBJ1-2
V gene: TRBV7-9
CDR3 protein: CASTGHGTVGGYTF
CDR3 DNA: TGTGCCAGCACCGGGCATGGGACAGTAGGTGGCTACACCTTC

D gene: TRBD1
clone size: NA
J gene: TRBJ2-1
V gene: TRBV27
CDR3 protein: CASRNRGRNEQFF
CDR3 DNA: TGTGCCAGCAGAAACAGGGGGCGTAATGAGCAGTTCTTC

D gene: NA
clone size: NA
J gene: TRBJ1-3
V gene: TRBV10-3
CDR3 protein: CAISEGGGLGNTIYF
CDR3 DNA: TGTGCCATCAGTGAAGGGGGAGGACTTGGAAACACCATATATTTT

D gene: NA
clone size: NA
J gene: TRBJ1-4
V gene: TRBV15
CDR3 protein: CATSPEGATNEKLFF
CDR3 DNA: TGTGCCACCAGTCCCGAGGGGGCAACTAATGAAAAACTGTTTTTT

D gene: NA
clone size: NA
J gene: TRBJ1-5
V gene: TRBV4-1
CDR3 protein: CASSPREGVGNQPQHF
CDR3 DNA: TGCGCCAGCAGCCCGAGGGAGGGGGTTGGCAATCAGCCCCAGCATTTT

D gene: NA
clone size: NA
J gene: TRBJ1-2
V gene: TRBV4-1
CDR3 protein: CASSQLNYGYTF
CDR3 DNA: TGCGCCAGCAGCCAACTGAACTATGGCTACACCTTC

D gene: NA
clone size: few
J gene: TRBJ1-6
V gene: TRBV4-1
CDR3 protein: CASSQSQFGDSPLHF
CDR3 DNA: TGCGCCAGCAGCCAAAGTCAGTTCGGGGACTCACCCCTCCACTTT